A selection of T cell receptor beta chains follows, all from one sample in a study of blood T cell repertoires in COVID-19. Measured with immunoSEQ multiplex PCR; TCRdb has only the in-frame clones, and not every one. This table holds tens of thousands of clones, about 78% found once. The sample consisted of peripheral blood. Receptor source: a woman over 75 with acute or convalescent COVID-19. The CDR3 runs from the conserved cysteine through the conserved F or W. The D gene is left open where the match is weak.

v_gene	d_gene	j_gene	CDR3aa
TRBV7-8	NA	TRBJ2-3	CASSLVEDFTQYF
TRBV27	TRBD2	TRBJ2-1	CASSYRRTSGGEQFF
TRBV14	NA	TRBJ2-6	CASSQDQSPGGGRGANVLTF
TRBV4-3	NA	TRBJ1-3	CASSQDNGNTIYF
TRBV5-6	NA	TRBJ2-7	CASSLVPGMVAEQYF
TRBV6-5	NA	TRBJ1-5	CASSPGPLNQPQHF
TRBV7-2	NA	TRBJ2-4	CATSFRAVDIQYF
TRBV7-2	NA	TRBJ1-2	CASSARAQAFGYTF
TRBV13	TRBD1	TRBJ1-4	CASSFSGQGSEKLFF
TRBV5-6	TRBD2	TRBJ2-4	CASSLAAGGRGVENIQYF
TRBV28	NA	TRBJ1-2	CASSLGRVYGYTF
TRBV4-1	NA	TRBJ2-3	CASSQPPSYTQYF
TRBV2	NA	TRBJ1-2	CASSDRGGSYGYTF
TRBV28	TRBD1	TRBJ1-1	CASSSGTGGLDTEAFF
TRBV12-5	NA	TRBJ2-6	CASGLVSSTGTGANVLTF
TRBV6-5	TRBD1	TRBJ1-1	CASRSTGGMTEAFF
TRBV24-1	NA	TRBJ2-5	CATSVAGNQETQYF
TRBV7-9	TRBD1	TRBJ1-2	CASSFSTGGSSNYGYTF
TRBV5-6	TRBD1	TRBJ2-7	CASSLGPGQAHEQYF
TRBV28	TRBD2	TRBJ2-2	CASSSISGDGRGLTGELFF
TRBV28	TRBD1	TRBJ1-3	CASSLFLGGPIDTIYF
TRBV6-6	NA	TRBJ2-1	CASSSLVGDSYNEQFF
TRBV18	TRBD1	TRBJ2-7	CASSQGAYYEQYF
TRBV21-1	NA	TRBJ2-5	CASRGQGAIEETQYF
TRBV6-5	TRBD1	TRBJ1-2	CASRAWDRENYGYTF
TRBV5-1	NA	TRBJ2-6	CASSLDNSGANVLTF
TRBV9	NA	TRBJ2-1	CASSVAGGGQGYNEQFF
TRBV19	TRBD1	TRBJ1-6	CASRRTGLNSPLHF
TRBV27	TRBD1	TRBJ2-7	CASRPPTGKPYEQYF
TRBV28	TRBD1	TRBJ1-1	CASSQPQGARTEAFF
TRBV7-2	TRBD2	TRBJ2-7	CASSLGLLAGAGQYF
TRBV6-6	NA	TRBJ2-1	CASSPRGGGSNYYNEQFF
TRBV5-1	TRBD2	TRBJ2-7	CASREREASYEQYF
TRBV30	TRBD1	TRBJ1-6	CAWSPQQGANSPLHF
TRBV28	TRBD2	TRBJ2-1	CASSLYGGTSGRGEQFF
TRBV6-2/TRBV6-3	NA	TRBJ2-7	CASSYRPVTLARQYF
TRBV28	NA	TRBJ1-5	CASRDDRPSNQPQHF
TRBV5-1	NA	TRBJ1-1	CASSFAGLMNTEAFF
TRBV27	NA	TRBJ1-3	CASSLEGGAGNTIYF
TRBV6-1	NA	TRBJ1-5	CASSESEENQPQHF
TRBV11-2	TRBD1	TRBJ1-1	CASSPTGGTEAFF
TRBV4-2	TRBD2	TRBJ2-3	CASSRAGDGLSDTQYF
TRBV25-1	TRBD1	TRBJ1-4	CASSALGGTKEKLFF
TRBV30	NA	TRBJ1-1	CASLGTLWAEAFF
TRBV7-9	TRBD1	TRBJ1-4	CASSLGQGRREKLFF
TRBV30	TRBD1	TRBJ2-7	CAWKKGGDRGYEQYF
TRBV30	TRBD1	TRBJ2-5	CAWSWTGNLQETQYF
TRBV27	TRBD1	TRBJ1-5	CASSSDRAQPQHF
TRBV7-2	TRBD1	TRBJ1-2	CASSLAGQGAGYTF
TRBV18	NA	TRBJ1-3	CASSPPRQQAGNTIYF
TRBV6-5	NA	TRBJ1-3	CASSSPRVGGNTIYF
TRBV28	TRBD1	TRBJ1-1	CASSSGQGGTEAFF
TRBV29-1	TRBD2	TRBJ2-3	CSVERAGVTDTQYF